Sequencing of this T cell receptor beta chain was carried out in a study of blood T cells in healthy people across ages. Comments on this clonotype: Antigen specificity is unknown.

Isolating PBMCs gave at least 7 million of these cells per sample. Trimming removed 0 bases from V and 7 bases from J; junction bases left unmatched: 6. Per germline, CDR1 DFQATT and CDR2 SNEGSKA (reference sequence). There are 16 residues in the CDR3. Study-level findings and limits: Higher diversity, along with more naive CD4+ cells, distinguished long-lived donors from aged donors. Older age went with lower TCR beta diversity per million T cells, in a roughly linear way.

Next came a second PCR, run for roughly 6 to 11 cycles, which used a sample-barcoded 5' primer along with a J-beta primer mix. Researchers report that each sample yielded at least 2.5 million CDR3-containing paired-end reads. TCRdb re-derived calls from the 5' RACE reads in MiXCR, one entry per CDR3 protein. The table shows approximately 940,000 distinct CDR3 sequences, with about 48% occurring only once. The sequencing input was blood. The chain combines TRBV20-1 with TRBJ2-3; 14 nucleotides match TRBD2. This TCR was recovered from a man aged 25-40 years in good health. DNA for the CDR3: TGCAGTGCTAGAGAGCCGACTAGCGGGGGGGCAAATACGCAGTATTTT. This codes for CSAREPTSGGANTQYF.